Listed here are 18 T cell receptor beta chains from one sample, sequenced in a study of CD8+CD57+ T cells in acquired aplastic anemia. It was genomic DNA that served as the template for profiling TCR beta VDJ and CDR3. TCRdb passed the reads through MiXCR, listing each CDR3 protein once. This table has under 200,000 distinct CDR3 sequences, roughly 50% appearing once. Patients selected for sequencing had displayed CD8+CD57+ cell expansion by flow cytometry. The sample comprised sorted CD4+, CD8+, or CD8+CD57+ T cells (not recorded which) from PBMCs. These receptors were taken from a human donor with aplastic anemia.

This chain links TRBV2 with TRBJ2-7; 10 nucleotides agree with TRBD1. Germline V gene data show CDR1 as SNHLY and CDR2 as FYNNEI. The CDR3 spans 13 residues. Trimming took 7 bases from V and 5 from J; bases not matched to a gene: 5. CDR3 in amino acids: CASNLGQGNEQYF. The CDR3, as DNA: TGTGCCAGCAACCTGGGACAGGGGAACGAGCAGTACTTC.

The chain recombines TRBV4-2 with TRBJ1-2; 11 nucleotides line up with TRBD1. The CDR3 spans 16 residues. Germline loops: CDR1 LGHNA, CDR2 YNFKEQ. The trim removed 1 base at V and 2 bases at J, leaving 3 bases unmatched. In DNA form, the CDR3 reads TGTGCCAGCAGCCAAGGGGGGACAGGGGGAAACTATGGCTACACCTTC. Translating gives CASSQGGTGGNYGYTF.

On this clonotype: It is likely a read error, because the conserved phenylalanine at the end of the CDR3 is missing. Because the CDR3's place on the DNA is in doubt, the DNA is left out and the CDR3 is given as listed by TCRdb. J is TRBJ2-6 and V is TRBV27; TRBD1 reflects the table's D call only, with no check against the DNA. With termini counted, the CDR3 has 9 amino acids. Germline values: CDR1 MNHEY, CDR2 SMNVEV (reference sequence). CDR3 amino acids: CASSLGRPV.

This clonotype was found a few times. The chain is built from TRBV10-3 and TRBJ1-6; 8 bases match TRBD1. The CDR3 runs to 13 residues. The V segment lost 8 bases and the J segment 8 bases; nucleotides outside the gene matches: 5. Germline V gene lookup returns CDR1 ENHRY and CDR2 SYGVKD. Here the CDR3 DNA reads TGTGCCATCGGGACAGGAGGGGATTCACCCCTCCACTTT. This sequence encodes CAIGTGGDSPLHF.

This clonotype was counted many times. This sequence joins TRBV20-1 and TRBJ2-4; maybe TRBD2 (6 bases). V was cut by 3 bases and J by 4 bases, with 13 bases left in between. CDR3 length: 14 residues. Germline V gene lookup returns CDR1 DFQATT and CDR2 SNEGSKA (reference sequence). Here the CDR3 DNA reads TGCAGTGCTAGGGAATCCGGGACTAAAAACATTCAGTACTTC. This encodes CSARESGTKNIQYF.

This chain links TRBV5-5 with TRBJ1-5; D gene unclear. Germline CDR1 and CDR2: SGHKS and YYEKEE (reference sequence). There are 13 residues in the CDR3. Trimming pared 0 bases from V and 7 bases from J, leaving 8 bases between. The CDR3 coding sequence is TGTGCCAGCAGCTTGGGTGAGAAACAGCCCCAGCATTTT. Protein product: CASSLGEKQPQHF.

The chain carries TRBV10-3 and TRBJ1-1; no clear D. CDR1 and CDR2 (germline): ENHRY, SYGVKD. This CDR3 is 15 amino acids long. Trimming cost V 2 bases and J 4 bases, with 14 bases left between them. In nucleotides, the CDR3 is TGTGCCATCAGTGAGCAGAATGGAGGTGCCACTGAAGCTTTCTTT. This codes for CAISEQNGGATEAFF.

The chain couples TRBV10-3 to TRBJ2-1, with no clear D. CDR1 and CDR2 (germline): ENHRY, SYGVKD. The CDR3 extends over 16 amino acids. Trimming shortened V by 4 bases and J by 0 bases, and 13 bases separated the two germline ends. In DNA, the CDR3 is TGTGCCATCAGTGCTGGCGGTGGCGCCTCCTACAATGAGCAGTTCTTC. This sequence encodes CAISAGGGASYNEQFF.

This clonotype was counted at least ten times. The chain carries TRBV30 and TRBJ1-2; 8 bases agree with TRBD1. Per the germline V gene, CDR1 is GTSNPN and CDR2 is SVGIG (reference sequence). J gave up 7 bases and V 3 bases, and 7 bases lay outside the gene matches. The CDR3 runs 13 residues. The chain's CDR3 is CAWRTDREIGYTF. CDR3 in DNA: TGTGCCTGGAGGACGGACAGGGAGATTGGCTACACCTTC. The full variable domain, rest sourced from reference TRBV30 and TRBJ1-2, is SQTIHQWPATLVQPVGSPLSLECTVEGTSNPNLYWYRQAAGRGLQLLFYSVGIGQISSEVPQNLSASRPQDRQFILSSKKLLLSDSGFYLCAWRTDREIGYTFGSGTRLTVV.

This chain links TRBV6-1 with TRBJ2-7; D is possibly TRBD1 (5 bases). V was clipped by 6 bases and J by 2 bases, with 8 bases between them. Germline-derived CDR1 and CDR2 are MNHNS and SASEGT. The CDR3 sequence is 12 residues long. CDR3: CASRDITYEQYF. The CDR3 DNA reads TGTGCCAGCAGGGACATTACCTACGAGCAGTACTTC.

This chain joins TRBV10-1 and TRBJ2-1; TRBD2 is a possible D gene (6 bases). The V end was cut by 2 bases, the J end by 9 bases, with 11 bases between. Germline CDR1 reads WNHNN; CDR2 reads SYGVQD (reference sequence). CDR3 length equals 13 residues. The CDR3 spells CASSEDLLAEQFF. DNA for the CDR3: TGCGCCAGCAGTGAGGACCTACTAGCTGAGCAGTTCTTC.

The CDR3 loop reads CATSQGPGLANYGYTF. Here the CDR3 DNA reads TGTGCCACCAGCCAGGGGCCGGGGCTTGCCAACTATGGCTACACCTTC. The chain is built from TRBV24-1 and TRBJ1-2; weak D call: TRBD1 (6 bases). Germline V gives CDR1 KGHDR, CDR2 SFDVKD. V was cut by 7 bases and J by 2 bases, with 19 bases left in between. The CDR3 runs to 16 residues.

This clonotype was seen just once. Compared with germline, one end of the junction differs, possibly owing to a read error. The CDR3 DNA is TGTAGCGTCTGCAACCCGATGAACACTGAAGCTTTCTTT. Translation: CSVCNPMNTEAFF. V gene TRBV29-1 combines with J gene TRBJ1-1; D remains ambiguous. Germline V gene sequence: CDR1 SQVTM, CDR2 ANQGSEA. The CDR3 runs to 13 residues.

The V call is TRBV20-1, the J call TRBJ2-1, with TRBD2 identical over 13 bases. CDR1 is DFQATT, CDR2 SNEGSKA, per germline (reference sequence). With 1 base clipped from V and 8 bases from J, the junction kept 11 bases outside the gene matches. CDR3 length: 17 residues. The CDR3 loop reads CSARGLAGGPEGYEQFF. In DNA form, the CDR3 reads TGCAGTGCTAGAGGACTAGCGGGAGGACCCGAAGGCTATGAGCAGTTCTTC.

The chain has TRBV20-1 and TRBJ1-1; 8 bases match TRBD1. CDR1 is DFQATT, CDR2 SNEGSKA, per germline (reference sequence). The CDR3 sequence is 15 residues long. V was clipped by 2 bases and J by 11 bases; unmatched bases: 16. Here the CDR3 DNA reads TGCAGTGCTAGATTGGGGACAGGACGAACAGAAGTGGCTTTCTTT. This gives the protein CSARLGTGRTEVAFF.

Many counts were recorded for this clonotype. This may come from a read error, since a much larger clone is one base off. The V call is TRBV2, the J call TRBJ2-3; 8 bases map to TRBD2. The CDR3 is 13 residues long. In germline, CDR1 is SNHLY, CDR2 FYNNEI. The CDR3 sequence is CVSGGLSTGTQYF. The CDR3 DNA follows: TGTGTAAGCGGGGGCTTAAGCACAGGTACGCAGTATTTT. The full variable domain, in which reference TRBV2 and TRBJ2-3 provide the parts outside the CDR3, is EPEVTQTPSHQVTQMGQEVILRCVPISNHLYFYWYRQILGQKVEFLVSFYNNEISEKSEIFDDQFSVERPDGSNFTLKIRSTKLEDSAMYFCVSGGLSTGTQYFGPGTRLTVL.

This clonotype was found many times. The chain is built from TRBV7-3 and TRBJ2-5; tentatively, D is TRBD2 (6 bases). This CDR3 spans 15 amino acids. Germline lookup yields CDR1 SGHTA and CDR2 FQGTGA. Trimming stripped 1 base from V and 1 base from J, with 10 bases between. The CDR3 region is CASSLRAGGQETQYF. DNA of the CDR3: TGTGCCAGCAGCTTAAGGGCCGGGGGCCAAGAGACCCAGTACTTC. Complete variable domain (other parts from reference TRBV7-3 and TRBJ2-5): GAGVSQTPSNKVTEKGKYVELRCDPISGHTALYWYRQSLGQGPEFLIYFQGTGAADDSGLPNDRFFAVRPEGSVSTLKIQRTERGDSAVYLCASSLRAGGQETQYFGPGTRLLVL.

This chain's CDR3 is CASSELLGAAITTANYGYTF. In DNA form, the CDR3 reads TGTGCCAGCAGTGAATTGCTGGGGGCGGCTATAACCACCGCTAACTATGGCTACACCTTC. The genes are TRBV25-1 and TRBJ1-2, with D perhaps matching TRBD1 (6 bases). Looked up from germline, CDR1 is MGHDK and CDR2 is SYGVNS. V was cut by 1 base and J by 0 bases, with 24 bases left in between. The CDR3 contains 20 residues.